The entry below describes one T cell receptor (beta chain). The data are from a study of OX40 agonist ivuxolimab in advanced cancers. Germline V gene sequence: CDR1 SGDLS, CDR2 YYNGEE. The CDR3 consists of 13 residues. The germline V and J ends were trimmed by 5 bases and 1 base, with 9 bases remaining between them. Clones were read by immunoSEQ multiplex PCR, and TCRdb kept only the in-frame ones, dropping some. In the table there are roughly 44,000 clones, roughly 86% of which are singletons. Source: CD4+ or CD8+ T cells sorted from blood, taken in a trial of the OX40 agonist ivuxolimab. The sequence derives from an adult with an advanced solid tumor such as melanoma, head and neck, liver or kidney cancer. The chain employs TRBV9 and TRBJ1-1; D is uncertain. CDR3 in amino acids: CASSLDGNTEAFF. The DNA of the CDR3 is TGTGCCAGCAGTTTAGACGGGAACACTGAAGCTTTCTTT.